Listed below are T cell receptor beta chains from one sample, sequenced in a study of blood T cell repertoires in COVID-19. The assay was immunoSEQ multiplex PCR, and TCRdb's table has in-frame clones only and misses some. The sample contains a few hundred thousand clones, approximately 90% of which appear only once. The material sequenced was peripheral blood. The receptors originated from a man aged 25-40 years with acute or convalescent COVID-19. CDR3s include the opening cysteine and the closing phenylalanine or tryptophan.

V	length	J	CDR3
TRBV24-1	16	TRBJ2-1	CATSDHDRGLYNEQFF
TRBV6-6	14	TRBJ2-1	CASSSSGDYSEQFF
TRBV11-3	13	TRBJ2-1	CASSQETGNEQFF
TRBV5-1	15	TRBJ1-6	CASSLDQGANSPLHF
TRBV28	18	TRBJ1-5	CASSYRWIGTGGDQPQHF
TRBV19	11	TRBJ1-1	CASSMWGEAFF
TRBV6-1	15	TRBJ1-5	CASSPPGGGNQPQHF
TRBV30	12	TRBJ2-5	CAWSLKGGTQYF
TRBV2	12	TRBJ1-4	CASGGEQEKLFF
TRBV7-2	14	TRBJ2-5	CASSFQRGQETQYF
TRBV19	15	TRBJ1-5	CASTPGTGNNQPQHF
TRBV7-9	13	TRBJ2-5	CASSTPGELPQYF
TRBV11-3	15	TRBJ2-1	CASSEGRSSYNEQFF
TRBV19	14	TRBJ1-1	CASSIRGQMTEAFF
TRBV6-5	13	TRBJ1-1	CASSLTGNTEAFF
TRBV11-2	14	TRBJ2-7	CASSPGQTAYEQYF
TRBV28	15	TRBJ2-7	CASSSILGHIYEQYF
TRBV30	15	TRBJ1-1	CAWRGGPHMNTEAFF
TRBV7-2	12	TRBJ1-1	CASSLVLAGAFF
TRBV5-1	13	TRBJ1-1	CASSLQENTEAFF
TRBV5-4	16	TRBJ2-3	CASSSGLAGGIDTQYF
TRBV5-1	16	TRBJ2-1	CASSPSSPSSYNEQFF
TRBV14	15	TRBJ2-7	CASSPKLGSSYEQYF
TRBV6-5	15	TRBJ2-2	CASSYTSGRTGELFF
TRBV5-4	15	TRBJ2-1	CASSPLAGGHNEQFF
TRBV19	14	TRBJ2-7	CASAKYPPRVEQYF
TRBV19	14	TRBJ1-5	CASQGREPHQPQHF
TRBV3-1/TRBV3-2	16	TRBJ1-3	CASRLDRGRTGNTIYF
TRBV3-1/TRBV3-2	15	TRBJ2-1	CASSRERGTYNEQFF
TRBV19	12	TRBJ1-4	CASRNLNEKLFF
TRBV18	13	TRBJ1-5	CASGQGGNQPQHF
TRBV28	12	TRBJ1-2	CASSLSHRGYTF
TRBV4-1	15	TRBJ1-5	CASSDGQGDNQPQHF
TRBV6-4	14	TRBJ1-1	CASRSRTGMDEAFF
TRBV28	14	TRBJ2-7	CASSSADPSYEQYF
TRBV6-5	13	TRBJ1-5	CASRISSNQPQHF
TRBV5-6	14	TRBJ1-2	CASRARGLNYGYTF
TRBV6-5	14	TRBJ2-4	CASSRSTGSYIQYF
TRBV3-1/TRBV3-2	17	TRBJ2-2	CASSLRLGGSGTGELFF
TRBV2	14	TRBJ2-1	CASSRGQGYNEQFF
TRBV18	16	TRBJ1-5	CASSPNTRGSNQPQHF
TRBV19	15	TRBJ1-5	CASSILRGPGQPQHF
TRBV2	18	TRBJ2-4	CASSQGLAGVLAKNIQYF
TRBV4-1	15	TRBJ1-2	CASSQDPDSLVGYTF